These 27 T cell receptor beta chains originate from one sample sequenced in a study of T cell responses to AZD1222 COVID-19 vaccine. Assay used: immunoSEQ multiplex PCR; TCRdb lists only in-frame clones, some missing. Counted here are 100,000 to 150,000 clones, about nine tenths occurring once; the ten biggest clones make up roughly 6%. This specimen was peripheral blood, taken on day 0 of AZD1222 vaccination. These receptors all stem from an adult in good health.

The chain joins TRBV3-1 (or the pseudogene TRBV3-2) to TRBJ2-4; D remains unclear. The CDR3 has 13 amino acids. From germline, CDR1 is LGHDT and CDR2 YNNKEL (reference sequence). V shed 1 base and J shed 8 bases, with 9 bases lying between them. In DNA, the CDR3 is TGTGCCAGCAGCCAAGGTGGTAGGGACATTCAGTACTTC. As protein: CASSQGGRDIQYF.

The rearrangement links TRBV3-1 (or the pseudogene TRBV3-2) to TRBJ1-3; weak D call: TRBD1 (5 bases). The V gene lost 1 base and the J gene lost 0 bases, with 10 bases spanning the gap. The germline CDR1 and CDR2 sequences are LGHDT and YNNKEL (reference sequence). The CDR3 has 16 residues. The chain's CDR3 is CASSQVQDYSGNTIYF. The DNA for the CDR3 is TGTGCCAGCAGCCAAGTACAGGACTACTCTGGAAACACCATATATTTT.

The chain joins TRBV27 to TRBJ1-1; a weak D match, TRBD1 (6 bases). The CDR3 is 13 amino acids. CDR1 is MNHEY and CDR2 is SMNVEV in the germline V gene (reference sequence). Trimming removed 7 bases from V and 6 bases from J, with 15 bases in between. CDR3 in DNA: TGTGCCAGCACCACGACAGGTCGCGCTGAAGCTTTCTTT. Translating it yields CASTTTGRAEAFF.

The rearrangement uses TRBV19 and TRBJ1-2; weak D call: TRBD1 (5 bases). The CDR3 runs to 14 residues. The V end lost 1 base, the J end lost 4 bases, and 10 bases lay between the germline ends. Looked up from germline, CDR1 is LNHDA and CDR2 is SQIVND (reference sequence). CDR3 protein: CASSIGTGSYGYTF. CDR3 bases: TGTGCCAGTAGTATAGGAACAGGATCCTATGGCTACACCTTC.

The chain recombines TRBV5-1 with TRBJ1-2; 7 bases agree with TRBD1. The CDR3 spans 15 residues. J gave up 4 bases and V 0 bases, and 6 bases lay outside the gene matches. Germline CDR1 SGHRS, CDR2 YFSETQ. CDR3: CASSLVPGQSYGYTF. CDR3 DNA: TGCGCCAGCAGCTTGGTACCGGGACAGAGCTATGGCTACACCTTC.

The V and J genes are TRBV7-2 and TRBJ1-2; D uncertain. V was clipped by 2 bases and J by 2 bases, with 15 bases between them. This CDR3 spans 16 amino acids. The V gene's germline CDR1 is SGHTA and CDR2 FQGNSA. CDR3: CASSLSLISTNYGYTF. The CDR3 bases are TGTGCCAGCAGCTTATCCCTCATATCAACCAACTATGGCTACACCTTC.

This clone was seen just once. This chain joins TRBV6-2 or TRBV6-3 and TRBJ1-2; no definite D call. Germline lookup yields CDR1 MNHEY and CDR2 SVGEGT. Deletions cut 3 bases from V and 1 base from J, with 6 bases between. The CDR3 has 13 residues. CDR3 coding DNA: TGTGCCAGCAGTTATGGCCTTAACTATGGCTACACCTTC. This gives the protein CASSYGLNYGYTF.

The CDR3 nucleotides read TGTGCCAGCAGCTTAGCACCAGAAGCCTCTGGAAACACCATATATTTT. Protein sequence: CASSLAPEASGNTIYF. The chain couples TRBV7-6 to TRBJ1-3; no clear D. The CDR3 runs to 16 residues. In germline, CDR1 is SGHVS, CDR2 FNYEAQ. Trimming stripped 0 bases from V and 0 bases from J, with 9 bases between.

This chain joins TRBV19 and TRBJ2-6; D unclear. This CDR3 region has 19 residues. Per the germline V gene, CDR1 is LNHDA and CDR2 is SQIVND (reference sequence). Trimming stripped 4 bases from V and 0 bases from J, with 19 bases between. The CDR3: CASSSFGWQAISGANVLTF. In DNA form, the CDR3 reads TGTGCCAGTAGTAGTTTTGGGTGGCAGGCCATCTCTGGGGCCAACGTCCTGACTTTC.

This chain joins TRBV9 and TRBJ2-3, with unresolved D. With 0 bases removed from V and 2 bases from J, the gap between germline ends came to 13 bases. Germline CDR1 and CDR2: SGDLS and YYNGEE. This CDR3 is built from 16 residues. The CDR3 coding sequence is TGTGCCAGCAGCGTAGGTGGGGTCCACGCCACAGATACGCAGTATTTT. It yields the protein CASSVGGVHATDTQYF.

The gene calls are TRBV5-4 and TRBJ2-5; TRBD2 matches 7 bases. CDR1 SGHNT and CDR2 YYREEE come from the germline V gene (reference sequence). V lost 1 base to trimming and J lost 10 bases; unmatched junction nucleotides: 10. There are 14 residues in the CDR3. CDR3 sequence (DNA): TGTGCCAGCAGCTTGTCGGGGGGTGGTTTAGACCAGTACTTC. Translated: CASSLSGGGLDQYF.

The chain has TRBV28 and TRBJ1-5; D ambiguous. The germline gives CDR1 MDHEN, CDR2 SYDVKM. Trimming shortened V by 1 base and J by 2 bases, and 9 bases separated the two germline ends. There are 15 residues in the CDR3. The CDR3 sequence is CASSLYRTGNQPQHF. CDR3 bases: TGTGCCAGCAGTTTATACCGGACGGGCAATCAGCCCCAGCATTTT.

The J gene is TRBJ2-7, the V gene TRBV4-3; TRBD2 is a possible D gene (6 bases). The V end was cut by 3 bases, the J end by 5 bases, with 14 bases between. Germline V gene sequence: CDR1 LGHNA, CDR2 YSLEER. This CDR3 has 14 amino acids. In nucleotides, the CDR3 is TGCGCCAGCAGCCAGGAATCCTGGGGGGACGAGCAGTACTTC. This translates into CASSQESWGDEQYF.

The rearrangement links TRBV28 to TRBJ1-1, with D unclear. Trimming cost V 3 bases and J 2 bases, with 4 bases left between them. Germline CDR1 MDHEN, CDR2 SYDVKM. This CDR3 has 12 amino acids. CDR3 bases: TGTGCCAGCAGTTTCCGAAACACTGAAGCTTTCTTT. As protein: CASSFRNTEAFF.

J is TRBJ2-2 and V is TRBV14, with 8 bases fitting TRBD2. CDR1 and CDR2 from the germline V gene are SGHDN and FVKESK. V lost 2 bases and J lost 9; bases outside the gene matches: 8. The CDR3 is 15 amino acids. As DNA, the CDR3 is TGTGCCAGCAGCCAAATAACCGGGAGGGACAGGGAGCTGTTTTTT. This gives the protein CASSQITGRDRELFF.

This clone was detected once. The chain recombines TRBV7-6 with TRBJ1-3, with D possibly matching TRBD1 (6 bases). Germline values: CDR1 SGHVS, CDR2 FNYEAQ. Deletions cut 1 base from V and 2 bases from J, with 9 bases between. CDR3 length: 15 residues. Written as DNA, the CDR3 is TGTGCCAGCAGCTTAGAAGGGGGGACTGGAAACACCATATATTTT. Translation: CASSLEGGTGNTIYF.

The chain links TRBV5-1 to TRBJ1-2, with a possible D match to TRBD1 (6 bases). Trimming removed 5 bases from V and 3 bases from J, with 11 bases in between. The CDR3 extends over 13 amino acids. The V gene's germline CDR1 is SGHRS and CDR2 YFSETQ. CDR3 sequence: CASSRGQHYGYTF. CDR3 bases: TGCGCCAGCAGTCGAGGACAGCACTATGGCTACACCTTC.

The rearrangement uses TRBV7-9 and TRBJ2-2; the match to TRBD1 covers 7 bases. The CDR3 is 16 amino acids. Germline lookup yields CDR1 SEHNR and CDR2 FQNEAQ (reference sequence). The V and J ends lost 4 bases and 0 bases, in that order; junction bases with no gene match: 5. This CDR3 is CASSSYRGTNTGELFF. The CDR3 DNA reads as TGTGCCAGCAGCTCCTACAGGGGAACGAACACCGGGGAGCTGTTTTTT. Filled out from reference TRBV7-9 and TRBJ2-2, the complete variable domain reads DTGVSQNPRHKITKRGQNVTFRCDPISEHNRLYWYRQTLGQGPEFLTYFQNEAQLEKSRLLSDRFSAERPKGSFSTLEIQRTEQGDSAMYLCASSSYRGTNTGELFFGEGSRLTVL.

The chain links TRBV30 to TRBJ2-7, with D perhaps TRBD1 or TRBD2 (5 bases each). Germline CDR1 and CDR2: GTSNPN and SVGIG (reference sequence). The CDR3 has 11 amino acids. With 4 bases removed from V and 2 bases from J, the gap between germline ends came to 6 bases. CDR3 in amino acids: CAWMGAYEQYF. As DNA, the CDR3 is TGTGCCTGGATGGGGGCCTACGAGCAGTACTTC. The variable domain in full, completed from reference TRBV30 and TRBJ2-7, reads SQTIHQWPATLVQPVGSPLSLECTVEGTSNPNLYWYRQAAGRGLQLLFYSVGIGQISSEVPQNLSASRPQDRQFILSSKKLLLSDSGFYLCAWMGAYEQYFGPGTRLTVT.

This clone was picked up a small number of times. This chain links TRBV4-1 with TRBJ1-1; D call uncertain. V gave up 2 bases and J gave up 1 base, with 11 bases separating them. The CDR3 has 15 amino acids. Germline CDR1 is MGHRA and CDR2 is YSYEKL. The CDR3 region is CASSQREQPNTEAFF. In DNA, the CDR3 is TGCGCCAGCAGCCAAAGAGAACAGCCGAACACTGAAGCTTTCTTT.

The chain has TRBV5-1 and TRBJ2-1, with D unresolved. Germline assignment: CDR1 SGHRS and CDR2 YFSETQ. The CDR3 contains 14 residues. Trimming left V 0 bases short and J 7 bases short, with 11 bases between. The CDR3 DNA follows: TGCGCCAGCAGCTTGGCCTTATCCCCAAATGAGCAGTTCTTC. As protein: CASSLALSPNEQFF.

This clone showed up just once. This chain links TRBV29-1 with TRBJ1-1, with TRBD1 matching over 9 bases. V dropped 7 bases and J dropped 4; count of bases not matched to a gene: 13. Per the germline V gene, CDR1 is SQVTM and CDR2 is ANQGSEA. This CDR3 has 15 residues. The DNA for the CDR3 is TGCAGCGGGGGACAGGGCTATGGCAGGCGCACTGAAGCTTTCTTT. Translating it yields CSGGQGYGRRTEAFF.

The rearrangement uses TRBV6-2 or TRBV6-3 and TRBJ1-1, with 7 nucleotides matching TRBD1. The CDR3 is 16 amino acids. Losses at the gene ends were 0 bases for V and 0 bases for J; bases not matched to a gene: 4. Germline values: CDR1 MNHEY, CDR2 SVGEGT. For the CDR3, the DNA is TGTGCCAGCAGTTACTCCCAGGGGGGGTTGAACACTGAAGCTTTCTTT. It is translated as CASSYSQGGLNTEAFF.

The CDR3 DNA reads as TGTGCCAGCAGCCTGCGGGGGTTTACTGAAGCTTTCTTT. Translation gives CASSLRGFTEAFF. The chain uses TRBV27 and TRBJ1-1; D may be TRBD1 (5 bases). CDR1 and CDR2 (germline): MNHEY, SMNVEV (reference sequence). This CDR3 contains 13 residues. V was shortened by 6 bases and J by 5 bases, with 13 bases between the two germline ends.

This clone was found once. The chain uses TRBV5-8 and TRBJ1-2, with D hard to call. Germline V gene lookup returns CDR1 SGHTS and CDR2 YDEGEE. The CDR3 is 15 amino acids. V was trimmed by 2 bases and J by 5 bases, leaving 16 bases between them. The CDR3 nucleotides are TGTGCCAGCAGCTTTTTGGGAGATCGACTATATGGCTACACCTTC. It specifies CASSFLGDRLYGYTF.

This clone was seen repeatedly, ten times or more. This rearrangement joins TRBV2 to TRBJ1-2, with TRBD1 matching over 7 bases. The trim removed 4 bases at V and 4 bases at J, leaving 9 bases unmatched. CDR1 is SNHLY, CDR2 FYNNEI, per germline. This CDR3 region has 15 residues. In nucleotides, the CDR3 is TGTGCCAGCAGTGTGAGCGGGACAGCCTCCTATGGCTACACCTTC. Its protein product is CASSVSGTASYGYTF.

DNA for the CDR3: TGTGCCAGCAGTTACGCAGAGGGGGGTCTGACCCAGTACTTC. This codes for CASSYAEGGLTQYF. V gene TRBV6-5 combines with J gene TRBJ2-5; D is tentatively TRBD1 or TRBD2 (6 bases each). Trimming took 2 bases from V and 7 from J, leaving 14 bases between them. The germline gives CDR1 MNHEY, CDR2 SVGAGI. This CDR3 spans 14 amino acids.